This T cell receptor (beta chain) was found in a study of identifying expanded T cells in peripheral blood. Details on this clone: Its target is unknown.

The study, taken as a whole, reports: Differentially abundant clones: about 1.3 between replicates, 16.4 at roughly 2 weeks, less than 20 at four.

V dropped 2 bases and J dropped 2 bases, with 7 bases sitting between them. Germline CDR1 is MNHEY and CDR2 is SVGAGI. The CDR3 has 13 amino acids. Measured with immunoSEQ multiplex PCR; TCRdb has only the in-frame clones, and not every one. The sample lists roughly 100,000 clones, roughly 91% occurring once. The clonotype originates from a person between 18 and 75 years old in good health. V usage is TRBV6-5 and J usage is TRBJ2-7; D not certain. Sequences were obtained from blood. The CDR3 region is CASSYPGTYEQYF. In DNA, the CDR3 is TGTGCCAGCAGTTACCCGGGTACCTACGAGCAGTACTTC.